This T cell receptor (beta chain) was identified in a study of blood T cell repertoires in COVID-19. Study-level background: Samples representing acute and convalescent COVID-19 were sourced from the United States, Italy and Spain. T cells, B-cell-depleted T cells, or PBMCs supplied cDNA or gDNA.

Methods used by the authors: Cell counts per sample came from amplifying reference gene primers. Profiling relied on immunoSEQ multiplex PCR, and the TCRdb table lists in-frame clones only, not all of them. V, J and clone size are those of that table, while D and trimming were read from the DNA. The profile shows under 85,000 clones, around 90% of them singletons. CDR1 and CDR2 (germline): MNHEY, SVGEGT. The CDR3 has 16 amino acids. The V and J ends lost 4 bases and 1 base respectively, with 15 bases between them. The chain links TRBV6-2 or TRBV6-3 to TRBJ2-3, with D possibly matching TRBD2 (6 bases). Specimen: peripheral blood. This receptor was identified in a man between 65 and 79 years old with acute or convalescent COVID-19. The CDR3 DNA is TGTGCCAGCAGTTCCCGAAGTTTAGCGGGCACAGATACGCAGTATTTT. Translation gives CASSSRSLAGTDTQYF.